This TCR beta chain emerged from a study of blood T cell repertoires in COVID-19. Overall study context: From T cells, B-cell-depleted T cells, or PBMCs came the material, which was cDNA or gDNA.

Germline V CDR1 and CDR2: SEHNR, FQNEAQ (reference sequence). There are 16 residues in the CDR3. Germline trimming cut 1 base from V and 5 bases from J; bases unmatched to any gene: 6. Profiled with immunoSEQ multiplex PCR; TCRdb holds only in-frame clones, not every one. The table has a few hundred thousand clones, more than 85% seen once. This chain links TRBV7-9 with TRBJ2-5, with 11 bases lining up with TRBD1. This TCR was sampled from a man aged 55 to 69 with acute or convalescent COVID-19. Sequenced sample: peripheral blood. The CDR3 DNA is TGTGCCAGCAGCTTAGACCGGACAGGGGGCCGGGAGACCCAGTACTTC. Its protein product is CASSLDRTGGRETQYF.